Each of the 20 T cell receptor beta chains below was sequenced from the same sample in a study of PD-1 blockade in classical Hodgkin lymphoma. The repertoire was sequenced with immunoSEQ multiplex PCR; TCRdb's copy has only in-frame clones and lacks some. The sample has roughly 50,000 clones; approximately 89% are singletons. Time point indicated: cycle 4 day 1 (C4D1), after 6 weeks of nivolumab. All patients relapsed after autologous stem cell transplantation, and brentuximab vedotin exposure varied. The input for sequencing was peripheral blood mononuclear cells (PBMCs), taken before the fourth cycle of nivolumab. The origin of the receptors is a human donor with classical Hodgkin lymphoma.

The chain links TRBV5-4 to TRBJ2-6; no clear D gene. Germline V gene lookup returns CDR1 SGHNT and CDR2 YYREEE (reference sequence). The germline V and J ends were trimmed by 0 bases and 4 bases, with 8 bases remaining between them. This CDR3 comprises 15 residues. This CDR3 reads CASSLDPNGANVLTF. The CDR3, as DNA: TGTGCCAGCAGCTTGGATCCAAACGGGGCCAACGTCCTGACTTTC.

The rearrangement joins TRBV28 to TRBJ1-1; no firm D call. The CDR3 is made up of 13 amino acids. Germline V CDR1 and CDR2: MDHEN, SYDVKM. V was clipped by 5 bases and J by 9 bases, with 16 bases between them. DNA for the CDR3: TGTGCCAGCAGTAACAACCCGACCCCGAAAGCTTTCTTT. It codes for CASSNNPTPKAFF.

Worth noting for this clone: Its ends do not fully match the called genes, so a read error is possible. V usage is TRBV7-7 and J usage is TRBJ2-5; D is perhaps TRBD2 (6 bases). The germline V gene encodes CDR1 SSHAT and CDR2 FNYEAQ (reference sequence). The CDR3 is 13 amino acids. CDR3 bases: TGTGCTAGCAGCCCGACTAGTTTTGAGACCCAGTACTTC. It yields the protein CASSPTSFETQYF.

CDR3 nucleotide sequence: TGTGCCAGCAGTCGACTCTCTGGGGCCAACGTCCTGACTTTC. Protein sequence: CASSRLSGANVLTF. The chain recombines TRBV2 with TRBJ2-6; D gene uncertain. V lost 5 bases to trimming and J lost 0 bases, with 5 bases between them. The CDR3 spans 14 residues. Germline lookup yields CDR1 SNHLY and CDR2 FYNNEI.

This CDR3 reads CASSLGQNYNSPLHF. The DNA of the CDR3 is TGTGCCAGCAGCTTGGGACAGAACTATAATTCACCCCTCCACTTT. The V gene is TRBV5-6, the J gene TRBJ1-6; possible D gene TRBD1, 5 bases. In germline, CDR1 is SGHDT, CDR2 YYEEEE. V dropped 0 bases and J dropped 3 bases, with 7 bases sitting between them. CDR3 size: 15 residues.

The rearrangement uses TRBV19 and TRBJ2-7; either TRBD1 or TRBD2 may fit D (5 bases each). Germline CDR1 is LNHDA and CDR2 is SQIVND (reference sequence). This CDR3 contains 15 residues. Between the trimmed V and J ends, which lost 10 bases and 3 bases, there was a span of 22 bases. The CDR3 DNA reads TGTGCCACCGGAGAACGGCACCTGGGGGTCTACGAGCAGTACTTC. Amino acid sequence: CATGERHLGVYEQYF.

V and J are TRBV7-8 and TRBJ2-3; 7 bases match TRBD1. After removal of 3 bases from V and 1 base from J, the junction contained 10 bases not matched to a gene. The CDR3 has 17 amino acids. CDR1 is SGHVS and CDR2 is FQNEAQ in the germline V gene. The DNA for the CDR3 is TGTGCCAGCAGCTTCCCTCGACAGGGCAAGGGCACAGATACGCAGTATTTT. This gives the protein CASSFPRQGKGTDTQYF.

The genes are TRBV4-1 and TRBJ2-3; the match to TRBD2 covers 7 bases. Germline CDR1 is MGHRA and CDR2 is YSYEKL. The CDR3 covers 14 residues. The V gene end was trimmed by 4 bases and the J gene end by 6 bases; junction bases not matched to a gene: 7. The CDR3 DNA reads TGCGCCAGCAGCCTCAGCGGGGTTGGGGATACGCAGTATTTT. Translated, it gives CASSLSGVGDTQYF.

The V and J genes are TRBV2 and TRBJ2-6, with unresolved D. This CDR3 comprises 14 residues. Germline lookup yields CDR1 SNHLY and CDR2 FYNNEI. Trimming pared 6 bases from V and 3 bases from J, leaving 9 bases between. The chain's CDR3 is CASSQVNGANVLTF. CDR3 bases: TGTGCCAGCAGCCAGGTGAATGGGGCCAACGTCCTGACTTTC.

This clone was seen a single time. CDR3 sequence reads: CASSPMTSGSHEQYF. The CDR3 DNA is TGTGCCAGCAGCCCGATGACTAGCGGGAGCCACGAGCAGTACTTC. This chain links TRBV7-8 with TRBJ2-7; 12 bases agree with TRBD2. The CDR3 loop spans 15 amino acids. Germline trimming cut 5 bases from V and 5 bases from J; bases unmatched to any gene: 7. The germline gives CDR1 SGHVS, CDR2 FQNEAQ.

V is TRBV28 and J is TRBJ2-1; no clear D gene. The V end lost 3 bases, the J end lost 3 bases, and 9 bases lay between the germline ends. Germline V CDR1 and CDR2: MDHEN, SYDVKM. This CDR3 has 14 residues. CDR3 nucleotide sequence: TGTGCCAGCAGTTTGAGGCTGGGCTACAATGAGCAGTTCTTC. It translates to CASSLRLGYNEQFF.

The chain recombines TRBV6-5 with TRBJ2-5; D call uncertain. V lost 4 bases to trimming and J lost 5 bases, with 8 bases between them. CDR1 and CDR2 (germline): MNHEY, SVGAGI. The CDR3 contains 12 residues. The CDR3 bases are TGTGCCAGCAGTTCCTCCAGGGAGACCCAGTACTTC. Protein: CASSSSRETQYF.

The chain recombines TRBV5-6 with TRBJ1-2; tentatively, D is TRBD1 (6 bases). Germline lookup yields CDR1 SGHDT and CDR2 YYEEEE. V was trimmed by 0 bases and J by 3 bases, leaving 9 bases between them. The CDR3 sequence is 14 residues long. CDR3 bases: TGTGCCAGCAGCTTGGGGGGGCGCGACTATGGCTACACCTTC. Its translation is CASSLGGRDYGYTF.

The rearrangement uses TRBV27 and TRBJ1-1; D uncertain. There are 14 residues in the CDR3. Germline CDR1 and CDR2: MNHEY and SMNVEV (reference sequence). Trimming shortened V by 4 bases and J by 1 base, and 10 bases separated the two germline ends. CDR3 amino acids: CASSSPSRNTEAFF. The CDR3 DNA reads TGTGCCAGCAGTTCCCCTTCCAGGAACACTGAAGCTTTCTTT.

The V and J genes are TRBV27 and TRBJ2-7, with D perhaps matching TRBD2 (5 bases). The CDR3 covers 14 residues. Trimming shortened V by 0 bases and J by 4 bases, and 10 bases separated the two germline ends. The germline gives CDR1 MNHEY, CDR2 SMNVEV (reference sequence). The CDR3 coding sequence is TGTGCCAGCAGTTTATCGCCCCCGGGATACGAGCAGTACTTC. It specifies CASSLSPPGYEQYF.

The rearrangement uses TRBV11-2 and TRBJ2-7; possibly TRBD1 for D (6 bases). Germline V gene sequence: CDR1 SGHAT, CDR2 FQNNGV. The CDR3 loop spans 14 amino acids. V was cut by 1 base and J by 3 bases, with 10 bases left in between. CDR3 DNA: TGTGCCAGCAGCTTAGTGGGGGCGCACTACGAGCAGTACTTC. This gives the protein CASSLVGAHYEQYF.

This chain links TRBV6-6 with TRBJ2-6; 8 nucleotides match TRBD1. From germline, CDR1 is MNHNY and CDR2 SVGAGI (reference sequence). CDR3 size: 15 residues. V lost 6 bases and J lost 2; bases outside the gene matches: 3. The CDR3 nucleotides read TGTGCCAGCAGCTACAGGGGGACTGGGGCCAACGTCCTGACTTTC. Protein sequence: CASSYRGTGANVLTF.

CDR3 loop: CASSSLGQGRRRGTEAFF. The CDR3, as DNA: TGTGCCAGCAGCTCTTTAGGACAGGGACGGCGTAGAGGAACTGAAGCTTTCTTT. V usage is TRBV7-8 and J usage is TRBJ1-1, with 8 bases fitting TRBD1. This CDR3 contains 18 residues. Trimming cost V 4 bases and J 5 bases; bases outside gene matches: 18. The germline V gene has CDR1 SGHVS and CDR2 FQNEAQ.

This chain joins TRBV27 and TRBJ2-1; 8 bases fit TRBD2. CDR1 MNHEY and CDR2 SMNVEV come from the germline V gene (reference sequence). J lost 4 bases, V lost 3 bases, and 5 bases had no gene match. The CDR3 runs to 15 residues. The CDR3 DNA sequence: TGTGCCAGCAGTTTCGGGGGGGCTAGGTACAATGAGCAGTTCTTC. It codes for CASSFGGARYNEQFF.

The J gene is TRBJ2-6, the V gene TRBV7-2, with 8 bases lining up with TRBD1. Germline trimming cut 5 bases from V and 1 base from J; bases unmatched to any gene: 1. This CDR3 has 15 residues. CDR1 is SGHTA, CDR2 FQGNSA, per germline. CDR3 residues: CASSRQGSGANVLTF. CDR3 in DNA: TGTGCCAGCAGCCGACAGGGGTCTGGGGCCAACGTCCTGACTTTC.